This TCR beta chain was captured in a study of blood T cell repertoires in COVID-19 (dated by TCRdb to 2020 to 2021). Notes on the research overall: Samples from collaborators originated in the United States, Italy and Spain and spanned both the acute and convalescent phases of COVID-19. The material from the prospective study consisted of cDNA or gDNA derived from T cells, B-cell-depleted T cells, or PBMCs. The dataset comprised deeply sampled blood TCRbeta repertoires from subjects exposed to, actively infected with, or recovered from COVID-19. The repertoires were made available in a free public database intended to serve as a resource for research on the immune response to SARS-CoV-2. The samples were drawn from the first 160 participants of the ongoing ImmuneRACE study and from 1,200 or so subjects provided by 6 global collaborators. Sample metadata almost always included a de-identified subject ID, COVID-19 status, age in years and sex. Where available, HLA class I and class II types were taken from metadata supplied by the sample provider and were not determined by assay-based typing.

According to the germline V gene, CDR1 reads SGHRS and CDR2 reads YFSETQ. Taken from cysteine to phenylalanine, the CDR3 has 15 residues. The only DNA kept is the CDR3, 45 bases in frame from the first base. Trimming costs V 3 bases and J 4 bases, and their ends lie 13 bases apart. Here is what the overall study found, with its caveats: How much clinical and demographic metadata was included differed by source and by participant, and the metadata was provided uncurated.

As for this clone: What antigen it recognizes has not been identified. Per-nucleotide qualities are absent, and no much larger clonotype sits a single base away.

Whole blood was collected in K2EDTA tubes by collaborating institutions according to the institutions' own protocols. For TCRbeta analysis, collaborators shipped samples in one of three forms: frozen whole blood, isolated PBMCs, or DNA extracted from either of those sample types. TCRbeta CDR3 regions were amplified from genomic DNA using the immunoSEQ Assay, a bias-controlled multiplex PCR. Per the source publication's procedure: The number of nucleated cells in each sample was estimated by amplification of reference gene primers within the assay. To quantify the absolute abundance of each unique TCRbeta CDR3 rearrangement, sequence reads were collapsed and filtered. For each sample, productive Simpson clonality was calculated as the square root of Simpson's diversity index over productive rearrangements. What TCRdb holds here is the immuneACCESS table cut down to in-frame rearrangements. Part of the clones is not present; checked against another copy, under half of the missing clones reflect an unresolved V gene, and the others are unexplained. V, J and clone size are taken as reported in that table, and D and trimming were inferred from the DNA itself. The sample yields more than 85,000 clones; about four fifths were counted once. Together, the top ten hold roughly 14% of the sample.

The V and J genes are TRBV5-1 and TRBJ2-2; the D gene is perhaps TRBD2, from 5 matching bases. The TCR comes from a woman older than 75 with acute or convalescent COVID-19. The sample taken for sequencing was peripheral blood. The sequenced DNA: TGCGCCAGCAGCTCCCAACTAGATCTCACCGGGGAGCTGTTTTTT. This encodes CASSSQLDLTGELFF.